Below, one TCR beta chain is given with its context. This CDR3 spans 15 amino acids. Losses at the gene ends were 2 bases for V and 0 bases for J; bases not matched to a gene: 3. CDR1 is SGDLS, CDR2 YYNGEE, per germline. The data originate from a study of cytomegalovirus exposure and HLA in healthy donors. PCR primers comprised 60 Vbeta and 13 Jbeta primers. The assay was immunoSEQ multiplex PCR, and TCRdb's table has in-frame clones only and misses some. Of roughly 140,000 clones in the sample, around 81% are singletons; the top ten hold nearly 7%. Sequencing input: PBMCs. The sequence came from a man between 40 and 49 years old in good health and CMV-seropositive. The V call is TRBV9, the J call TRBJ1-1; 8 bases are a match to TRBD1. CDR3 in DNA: TGTGCCAGCAGCGTCTACAGGGGGGTGAACACTGAAGCTTTCTTT. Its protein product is CASSVYRGVNTEAFF. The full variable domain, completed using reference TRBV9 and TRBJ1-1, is DSGVTQTPKHLITATGQRVTLRCSPRSGDLSVYWYQQSLDQGLQFLIQYYNGEERAKGNILERFSAQQFPDLHSELNLSSLELGDSALYFCASSVYRGVNTEAFFGQGTRLTVV.